This is a list of T cell receptor beta chains from one sample in a study of blood T cell repertoires in COVID-19. The protocol was immunoSEQ multiplex PCR, while the TCRdb copy is restricted to in-frame clones and leaves out a portion. The profile shows 40,000 to 50,000 clones, approximately 85% of them singletons. The sequencing sample was made of peripheral blood. Receptor source: a human donor in a cohort sampled during active COVID-19. The donor label of this sample is uncertain. Each CDR3 is given with its conserved first and last residue. D genes are given only for firm matches. Size is omitted from some rows. Given values are once, few, many or a class for expanded clones.

cdr3_aa	v_call	j_call	d_call	clone_size
CASSARGLNKTQYF	TRBV7-2	TRBJ2-5	TRBD1	-
CASSFGQGGPYSGNTIYF	TRBV5-4	TRBJ1-3	TRBD1	once
CASTWAGIGKGGELFF	TRBV7-9	TRBJ2-2	-	few
CASSGQGISYNSPLHF	TRBV2	TRBJ1-6	TRBD1	medium-sized
CSVAGTSSYNEQFF	TRBV29-1	TRBJ2-1	TRBD2	-
CASSPRPGDGYTF	TRBV18	TRBJ1-2	-	-
CASSQDLAGGINEQFF	TRBV4-1	TRBJ2-1	TRBD2	few
CASSLPSGSGNTIYF	TRBV11-2	TRBJ1-3	-	-
CASSQVASGGFEQYF	TRBV14	TRBJ2-7	TRBD2	-
CASSLTQGNYEQYF	TRBV3-1/TRBV3-2	TRBJ2-7	-	-
CASSRASGASTDTQYF	TRBV4-2	TRBJ2-3	TRBD2	-
CAISGGQVYEQYF	TRBV10-3	TRBJ2-7	-	-
CASSGARGANVLTF	TRBV5-1	TRBJ2-6	-	-
CASSPTRGRGEKLFF	TRBV7-2	TRBJ1-4	-	-
CASSYGQGNTEAFF	TRBV6-6	TRBJ1-1	-	-
CASSLIGGTNEKLFF	TRBV7-6	TRBJ1-4	-	-
CASSLDSGDGYTF	TRBV5-1	TRBJ1-2	-	-
CASSTTGIGWYF	TRBV6-6	TRBJ2-7	-	-
CASSLDGSGGAYGYTF	TRBV5-1	TRBJ1-2	TRBD1	-
CASSLTGATNEKLFF	TRBV5-1	TRBJ1-4	TRBD1	-
CASSEAPRRGVQETQYF	TRBV6-1	TRBJ2-5	TRBD2	-
CASSHRWGRLDGDTEAFF	TRBV7-9	TRBJ1-1	-	-
CSVEAGVGEQYF	TRBV29-1	TRBJ2-7	-	-
CASSPTGFSNQPQHF	TRBV5-5	TRBJ1-5	-	few
CASSLNPGVRTDTQYF	TRBV7-2	TRBJ2-3	-	-
CASSLYSGDEQYF	TRBV7-7	TRBJ2-7	-	-
CASSLGGTGPYEQYF	TRBV5-1	TRBJ2-7	TRBD1	few
CASSPSGARVYGYTF	TRBV18	TRBJ1-2	-	few
CASSLDRHYGYTF	TRBV2	TRBJ1-2	-	-
CASSSRGLYEQYF	TRBV5-4	TRBJ2-7	TRBD1	-
CASSSGIIAKNIQYF	TRBV7-2	TRBJ2-4	-	-
CASSSRTDLNEQFF	TRBV5-1	TRBJ2-1	-	-
CASSSRQGGVGYTF	TRBV7-9	TRBJ1-2	TRBD1	-
CASSLNRGRDNEQFF	TRBV7-9	TRBJ2-1	TRBD1	-
CASSLEGVANTEAFF	TRBV5-1	TRBJ1-1	-	-
CASSEGLAGGGETQYF	TRBV6-1	TRBJ2-5	TRBD2	-
CASSRDYNEKLFF	TRBV11-2	TRBJ1-4	-	-